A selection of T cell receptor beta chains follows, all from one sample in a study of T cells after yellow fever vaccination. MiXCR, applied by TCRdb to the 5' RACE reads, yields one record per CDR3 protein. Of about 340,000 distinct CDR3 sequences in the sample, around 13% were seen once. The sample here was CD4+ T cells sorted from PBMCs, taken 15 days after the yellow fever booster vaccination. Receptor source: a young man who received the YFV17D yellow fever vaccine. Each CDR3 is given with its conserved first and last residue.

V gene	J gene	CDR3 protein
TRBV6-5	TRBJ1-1	CASSSSRQGQAFF
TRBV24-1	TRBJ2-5	CATSDSRTGQETQYF
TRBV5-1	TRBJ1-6	CASSLEGSSYNSPLHF
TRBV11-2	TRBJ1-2	CASSLRLAQYVDGYTF
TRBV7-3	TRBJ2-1	CASSALAGYNEQFF
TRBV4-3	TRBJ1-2	CASSRKTGGDYGYTF
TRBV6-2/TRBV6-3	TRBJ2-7	CASSYSTQGEQYF
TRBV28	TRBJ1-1	CASSRGGAETEAFF
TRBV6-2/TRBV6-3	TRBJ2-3	CASTPRRVSGDTQYF
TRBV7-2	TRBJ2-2	CASSRLTGLAGTLNTGELFF
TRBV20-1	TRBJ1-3	CSAPDRGTSGNTIYF
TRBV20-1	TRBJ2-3	CSARVAVGTDTQYF
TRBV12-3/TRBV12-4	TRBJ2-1	CASSFGQGPYNEQFF
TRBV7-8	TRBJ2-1	CASSLALGAMPNEQFF
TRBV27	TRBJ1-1	CASSLRQAFMNTEAFF
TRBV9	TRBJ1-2	CASSVEAASNYGYTF
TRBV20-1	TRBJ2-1	CSARDLQPRTGESYNEQFF
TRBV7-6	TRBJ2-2	CASSSGGANTGELFF
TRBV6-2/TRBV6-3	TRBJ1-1	CASSEGNTEAFF
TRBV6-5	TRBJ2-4	CASSSGGAGKNIQYF
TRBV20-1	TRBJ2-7	CSAKRDRDEQYF
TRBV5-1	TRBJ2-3	CASSSPPGGQGTDTQYF
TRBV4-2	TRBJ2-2	CASSQDGGLANIGELFF
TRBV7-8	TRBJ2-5	CASSLSAGAPSWETQYF
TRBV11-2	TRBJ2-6	CASAPDGIGANVLTF
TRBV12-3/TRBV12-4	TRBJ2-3	CASSFYRVDTQYF
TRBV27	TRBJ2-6	CASIDRGKSDDVLTF
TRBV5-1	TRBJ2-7	CASTPRDSPYEQYF
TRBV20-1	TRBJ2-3	CSARSPTSGGPDTQYF
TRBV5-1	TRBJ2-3	CASSLDAGGADTQYF
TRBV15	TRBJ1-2	CATSPGGRGYTF
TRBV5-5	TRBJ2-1	CASSSSGGGYNEQFF
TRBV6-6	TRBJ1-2	CASSYARGYGYTF
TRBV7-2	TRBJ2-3	CASSPAGSTDTQYF
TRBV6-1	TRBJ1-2	CASRLSGPGNYGYTF